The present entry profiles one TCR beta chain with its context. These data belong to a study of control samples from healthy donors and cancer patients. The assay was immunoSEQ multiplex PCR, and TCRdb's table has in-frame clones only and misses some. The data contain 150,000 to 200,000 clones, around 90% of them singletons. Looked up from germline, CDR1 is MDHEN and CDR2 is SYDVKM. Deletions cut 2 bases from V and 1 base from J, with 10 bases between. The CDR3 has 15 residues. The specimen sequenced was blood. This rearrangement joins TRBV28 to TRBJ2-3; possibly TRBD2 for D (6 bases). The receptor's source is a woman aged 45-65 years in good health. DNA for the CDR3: TGTGCCAGCAGTTTAACGGGAGCGGGCACAGATACGCAGTATTTT. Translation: CASSLTGAGTDTQYF.